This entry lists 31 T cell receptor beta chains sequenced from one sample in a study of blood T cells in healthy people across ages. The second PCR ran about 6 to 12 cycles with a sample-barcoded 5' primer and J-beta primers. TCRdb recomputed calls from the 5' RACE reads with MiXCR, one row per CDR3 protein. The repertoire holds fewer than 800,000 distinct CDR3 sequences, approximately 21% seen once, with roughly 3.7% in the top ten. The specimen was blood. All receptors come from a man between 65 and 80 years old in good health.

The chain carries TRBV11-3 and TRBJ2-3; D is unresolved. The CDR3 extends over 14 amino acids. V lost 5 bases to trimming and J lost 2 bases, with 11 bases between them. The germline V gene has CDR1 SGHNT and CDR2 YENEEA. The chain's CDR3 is CASSPDGATDTQYF. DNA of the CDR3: TGTGCCAGCAGCCCCGACGGAGCCACAGATACGCAGTATTTT.

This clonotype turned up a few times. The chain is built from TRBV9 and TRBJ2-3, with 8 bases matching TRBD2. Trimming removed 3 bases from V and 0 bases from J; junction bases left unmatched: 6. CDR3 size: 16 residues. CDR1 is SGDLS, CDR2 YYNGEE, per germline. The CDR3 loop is CASSADSGDSTDTQYF. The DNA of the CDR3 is TGTGCCAGCAGCGCAGATAGCGGGGACAGCACAGATACGCAGTATTTT.

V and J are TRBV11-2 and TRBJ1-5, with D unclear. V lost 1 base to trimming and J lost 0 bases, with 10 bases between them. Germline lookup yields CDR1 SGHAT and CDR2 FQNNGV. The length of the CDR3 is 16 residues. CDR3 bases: TGTGCCAGCAGCTTAGTTGCAGGAAATAGCAATCAGCCCCAGCATTTT. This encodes CASSLVAGNSNQPQHF.

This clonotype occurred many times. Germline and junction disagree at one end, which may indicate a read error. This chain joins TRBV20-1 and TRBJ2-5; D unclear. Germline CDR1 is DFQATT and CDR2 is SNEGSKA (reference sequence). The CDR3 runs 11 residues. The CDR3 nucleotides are TGCAGTGCAGGCCACCACGAGACCCAGTACTTC. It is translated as CSAGHHETQYF.

This chain's CDR3 is CASVQGQETQYF. The CDR3 DNA is TGTGCCAGCGTACAGGGTCAAGAGACCCAGTACTTC. This chain uses TRBV28 with TRBJ2-5, with D maybe TRBD1 (6 bases). The CDR3 sequence is 12 residues long. Germline-derived CDR1 and CDR2 are MDHEN and SYDVKM. V was shortened by 8 bases and J by 2 bases, with 9 bases between the two germline ends. Combining the CDR3 with reference TRBV28 and TRBJ2-5 gives the whole variable domain DVKVTQSSRYLVKRTGEKVFLECVQDMDHENMFWYRQDPGLGLRLIYFSYDVKMKEKGDIPEGYSVSREKKERFSLILESASTNQTSMYLCASVQGQETQYFGPGTRLLVL.

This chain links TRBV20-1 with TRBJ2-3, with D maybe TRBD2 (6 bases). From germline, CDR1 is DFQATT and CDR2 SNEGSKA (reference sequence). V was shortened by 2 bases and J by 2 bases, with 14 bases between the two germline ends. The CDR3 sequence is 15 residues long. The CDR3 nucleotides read TGCAGTGCTAGAACCCCGGGACTCAACACAGATACGCAGTATTTT. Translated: CSARTPGLNTDTQYF.

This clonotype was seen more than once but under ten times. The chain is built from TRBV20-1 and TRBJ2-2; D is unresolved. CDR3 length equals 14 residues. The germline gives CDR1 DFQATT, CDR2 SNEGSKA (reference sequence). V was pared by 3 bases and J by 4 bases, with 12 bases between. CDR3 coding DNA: TGCAGTGCTAGTCCCGGGTCCATCACCGGGGAGCTGTTTTTT. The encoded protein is CSASPGSITGELFF.

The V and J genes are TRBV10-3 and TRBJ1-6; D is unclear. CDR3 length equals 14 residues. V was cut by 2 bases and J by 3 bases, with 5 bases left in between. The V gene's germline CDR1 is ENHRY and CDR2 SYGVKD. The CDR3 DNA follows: TGTGCCATCAGTGAGGGGTACTATAATTCACCCCTCCACTTT. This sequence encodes CAISEGYYNSPLHF.

The CDR3 DNA sequence: TGCGCCAGCAGCCAAGGGGGAGGGAGGAGCACAGATACGCAGTATTTT. Protein sequence: CASSQGGGRSTDTQYF. The chain joins TRBV4-3 to TRBJ2-3; TRBD2 aligns across 7 bases. The CDR3 loop spans 16 amino acids. Per the germline V gene, CDR1 is LGHNA and CDR2 is YSLEER. The trim removed 1 base at V and 0 bases at J, leaving 4 bases unmatched.

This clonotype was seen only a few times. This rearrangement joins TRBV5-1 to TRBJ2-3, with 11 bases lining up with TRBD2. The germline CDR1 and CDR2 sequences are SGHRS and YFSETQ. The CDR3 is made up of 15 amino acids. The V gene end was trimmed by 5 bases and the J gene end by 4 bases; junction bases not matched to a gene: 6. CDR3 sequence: CASSGTSGSPDTQYF. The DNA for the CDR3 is TGCGCCAGCAGTGGAACTAGCGGGAGTCCAGATACGCAGTATTTT.

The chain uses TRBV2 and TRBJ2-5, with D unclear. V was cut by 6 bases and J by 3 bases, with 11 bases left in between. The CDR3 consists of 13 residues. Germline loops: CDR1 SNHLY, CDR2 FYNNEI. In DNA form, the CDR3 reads TGTGCCAGCAGAAGTCGGCGTAAAGAGACCCAGTACTTC. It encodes CASRSRRKETQYF.

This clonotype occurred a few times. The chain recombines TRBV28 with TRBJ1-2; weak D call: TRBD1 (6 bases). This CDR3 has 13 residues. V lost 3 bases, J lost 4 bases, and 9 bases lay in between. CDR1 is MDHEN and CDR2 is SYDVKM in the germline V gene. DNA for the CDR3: TGTGCCAGCAGTTTTGGACAGATCTATGGCTACACCTTC. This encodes CASSFGQIYGYTF.

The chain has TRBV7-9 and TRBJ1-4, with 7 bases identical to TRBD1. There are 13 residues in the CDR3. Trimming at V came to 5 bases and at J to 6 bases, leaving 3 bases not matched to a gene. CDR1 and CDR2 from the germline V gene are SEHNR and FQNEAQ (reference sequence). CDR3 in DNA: TGTGCCAGCAGCCAGGGGACAGATGAAAAACTGTTTTTT. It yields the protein CASSQGTDEKLFF. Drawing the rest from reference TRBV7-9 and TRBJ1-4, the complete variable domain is DTGVSQNPRHKITKRGQNVTFRCDPISEHNRLYWYRQTLGQGPEFLTYFQNEAQLEKSRLLSDRFSAERPKGSFSTLEIQRTEQGDSAMYLCASSQGTDEKLFFGSGTQLSVL.

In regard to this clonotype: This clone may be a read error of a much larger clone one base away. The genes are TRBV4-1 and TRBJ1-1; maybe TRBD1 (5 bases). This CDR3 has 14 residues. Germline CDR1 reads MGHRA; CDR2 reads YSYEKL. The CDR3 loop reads CTSSQDLEGRRAFF. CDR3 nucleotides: TGCACCAGCAGCCAAGATTTGGAGGGGCGCCGGGCTTTCTTT.

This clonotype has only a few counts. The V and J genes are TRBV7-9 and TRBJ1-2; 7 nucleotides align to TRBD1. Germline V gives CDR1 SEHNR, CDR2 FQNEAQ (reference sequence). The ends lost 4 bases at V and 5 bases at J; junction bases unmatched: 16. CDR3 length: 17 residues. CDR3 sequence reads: CASSSNRDRLPGYGYTF. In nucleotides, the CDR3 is TGTGCCAGCAGCTCCAACCGGGACAGACTCCCGGGGTATGGCTACACCTTC.

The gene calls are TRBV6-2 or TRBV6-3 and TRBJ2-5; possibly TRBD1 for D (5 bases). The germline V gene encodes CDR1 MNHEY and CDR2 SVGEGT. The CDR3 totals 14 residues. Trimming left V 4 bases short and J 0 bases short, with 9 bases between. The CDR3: CASSSDSNQETQYF. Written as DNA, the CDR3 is TGTGCCAGCAGTTCAGACAGTAACCAAGAGACCCAGTACTTC.

CDR3 loop: CASSYSITAYGYTF. Here the CDR3 DNA reads TGTGCCAGCAGTTACTCGATAACAGCCTATGGCTACACCTTC. The gene calls are TRBV6-5 and TRBJ1-2, with D unclear. Deletions cut 0 bases from V and 4 bases from J, with 9 bases between. Germline V CDR1 and CDR2: MNHEY, SVGAGI. CDR3 length: 14 residues.

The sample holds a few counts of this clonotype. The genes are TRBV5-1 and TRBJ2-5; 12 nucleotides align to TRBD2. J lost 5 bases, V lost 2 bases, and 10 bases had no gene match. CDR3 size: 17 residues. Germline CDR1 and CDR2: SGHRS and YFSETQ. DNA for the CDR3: TGCGCCAGCAGCTTAGGCCTAGCGGGAGGGCGAATGGAGACCCAGTACTTC. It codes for CASSLGLAGGRMETQYF.

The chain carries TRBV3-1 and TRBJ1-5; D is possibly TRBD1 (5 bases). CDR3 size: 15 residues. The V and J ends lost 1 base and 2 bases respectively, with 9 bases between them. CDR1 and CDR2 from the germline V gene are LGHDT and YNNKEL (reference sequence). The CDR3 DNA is TGTGCCAGCAGCCAAGGCCAGGGACGCAATCAGCCCCAGCATTTT. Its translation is CASSQGQGRNQPQHF.

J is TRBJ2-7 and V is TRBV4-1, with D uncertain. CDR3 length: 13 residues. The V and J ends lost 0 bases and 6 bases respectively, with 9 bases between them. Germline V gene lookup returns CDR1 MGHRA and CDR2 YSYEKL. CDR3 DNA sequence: TGCGCCAGCAGCCAAGAAGTGGGTGGCGAGCAGTACTTC. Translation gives CASSQEVGGEQYF.

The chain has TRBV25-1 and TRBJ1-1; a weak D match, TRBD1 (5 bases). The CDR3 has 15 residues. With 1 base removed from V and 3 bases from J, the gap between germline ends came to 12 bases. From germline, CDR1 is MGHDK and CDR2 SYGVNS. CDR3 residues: CASSELGDGDTEAFF. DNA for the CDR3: TGTGCCAGCAGTGAATTGGGGGATGGGGACACTGAAGCTTTCTTT.

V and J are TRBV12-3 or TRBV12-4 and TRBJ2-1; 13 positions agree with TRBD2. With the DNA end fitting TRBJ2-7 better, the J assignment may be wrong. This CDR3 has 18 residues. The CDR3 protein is CASSHPLGLAGISYEQYF. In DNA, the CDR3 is TGTGCCAGCAGTCATCCTTTGGGACTAGCGGGAATATCCTACGAGCAGTACTTC.

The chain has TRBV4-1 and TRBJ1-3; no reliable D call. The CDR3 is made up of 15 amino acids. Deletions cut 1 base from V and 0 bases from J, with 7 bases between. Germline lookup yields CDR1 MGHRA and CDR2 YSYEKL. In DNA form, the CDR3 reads TGCGCCAGCAGCCAAGGCAGTCTCTCTGGAAACACCATATATTTT. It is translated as CASSQGSLSGNTIYF.

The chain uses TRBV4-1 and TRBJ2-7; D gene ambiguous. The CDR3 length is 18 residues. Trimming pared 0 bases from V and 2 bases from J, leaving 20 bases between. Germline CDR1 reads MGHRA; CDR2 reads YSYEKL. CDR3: CASSQDRPAGSMAYEQYF. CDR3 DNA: TGCGCCAGCAGCCAAGACCGCCCTGCAGGTAGCATGGCCTACGAGCAGTACTTC.

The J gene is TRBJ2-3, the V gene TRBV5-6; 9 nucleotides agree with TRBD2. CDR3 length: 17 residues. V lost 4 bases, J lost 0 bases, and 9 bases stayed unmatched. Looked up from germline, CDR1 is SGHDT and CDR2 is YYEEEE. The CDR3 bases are TGTGCCAGCAGCGACCCCCTGCTAGCGGGGAGCACAGATACGCAGTATTTT. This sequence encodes CASSDPLLAGSTDTQYF.

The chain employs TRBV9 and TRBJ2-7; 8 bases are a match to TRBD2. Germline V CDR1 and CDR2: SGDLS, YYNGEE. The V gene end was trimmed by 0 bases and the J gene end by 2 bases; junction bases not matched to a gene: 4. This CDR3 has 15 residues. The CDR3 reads CASSVEPGGTYEQYF. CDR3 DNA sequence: TGTGCCAGCAGCGTAGAGCCGGGAGGGACCTACGAGCAGTACTTC.

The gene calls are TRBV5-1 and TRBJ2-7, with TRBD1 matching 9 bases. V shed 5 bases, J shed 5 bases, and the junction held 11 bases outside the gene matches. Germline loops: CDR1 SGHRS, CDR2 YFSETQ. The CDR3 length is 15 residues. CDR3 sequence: CASRTTPGQGNEQYF. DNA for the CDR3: TGCGCCAGCAGGACAACTCCGGGACAGGGAAACGAGCAGTACTTC.

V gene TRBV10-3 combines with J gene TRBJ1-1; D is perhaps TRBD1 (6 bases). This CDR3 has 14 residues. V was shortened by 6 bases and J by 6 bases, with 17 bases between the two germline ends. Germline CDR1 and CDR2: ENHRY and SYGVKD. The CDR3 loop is CAISTGHPPAEAFF. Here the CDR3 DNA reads TGTGCCATCAGCACGGGACACCCGCCAGCTGAAGCTTTCTTT.

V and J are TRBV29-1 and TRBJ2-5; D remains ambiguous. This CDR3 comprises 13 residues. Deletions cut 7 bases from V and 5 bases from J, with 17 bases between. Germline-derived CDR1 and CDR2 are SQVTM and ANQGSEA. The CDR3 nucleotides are TGCAGCGCTAATGTAAATAGAAAGGAGACCCAGTACTTC. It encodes CSANVNRKETQYF.

In nucleotides, the CDR3 is TGTGCCAGCAGCCCCCCGGGGGTTTGGTCCTTACTAGCCAAAAACATTCAGTACTTC. Its translation is CASSPPGVWSLLAKNIQYF. The V call is TRBV7-3, the J call TRBJ2-4; TRBD2 is a possible D gene (6 bases). Germline V gene data show CDR1 as SGHTA and CDR2 as FQGTGA. There are 19 residues in the CDR3. V shed 5 bases and J shed 0 bases, with 23 bases lying between them.

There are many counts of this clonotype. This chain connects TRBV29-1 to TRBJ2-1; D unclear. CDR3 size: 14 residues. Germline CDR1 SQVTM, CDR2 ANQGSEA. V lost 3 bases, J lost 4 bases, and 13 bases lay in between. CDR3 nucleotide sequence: TGCAGCGTTGAGCCGGACCAGGCATACAATGAGCAGTTCTTC. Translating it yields CSVEPDQAYNEQFF.